This T cell receptor (beta chain) was sequenced in a study of T-cell memory formation after mild COVID-19. The study, taken as a whole, reports: Some SARS-CoV-2-responding clones were already detected in memory before infection. Nothing confirmed that second-wave clones peaking on day 37 were specific for SARS-CoV-2. A second wave expanding day 15 to 37 was CD4+-biased; contracting clones were balanced.

The CDR3 loop spans 13 amino acids. V gave up 7 bases and J gave up 9 bases, with 16 bases separating them. The germline CDR1 and CDR2 sequences are MDHEN and SYDVKM. This clonotype was detected only a few times. What it binds is unknown. TCRdb used MiXCR to reprocess the 5' RACE reads, holding one entry per CDR3 protein. The sample lists 290,000 or so distinct CDR3 sequences; approximately 20% were seen once. Sequenced material: PBMCs or a T cell subset sorted from them (not recorded which). The V gene is TRBV28, the J gene TRBJ1-3; D is uncertain. The sequence was obtained from a man aged 18 to 29 who had mild COVID-19 (a few samples of this study predate the infection). Cell type and time point are not known. The CDR3 DNA sequence: TGTGCCAGCATGGTAGCCTCCTGGGGCACCATATATTTT. Protein sequence: CASMVASWGTIYF.